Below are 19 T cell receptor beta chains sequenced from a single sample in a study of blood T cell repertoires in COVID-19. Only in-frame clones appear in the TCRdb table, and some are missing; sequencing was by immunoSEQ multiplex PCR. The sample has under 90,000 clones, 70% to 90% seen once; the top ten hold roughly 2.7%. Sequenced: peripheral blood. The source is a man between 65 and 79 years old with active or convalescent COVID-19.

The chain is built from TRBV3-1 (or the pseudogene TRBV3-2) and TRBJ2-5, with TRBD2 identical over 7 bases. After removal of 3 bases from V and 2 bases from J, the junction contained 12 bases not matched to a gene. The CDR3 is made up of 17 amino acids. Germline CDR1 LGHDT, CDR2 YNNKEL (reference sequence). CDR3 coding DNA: TGTGCCAGCAGCCACCCTCTAGCGGATCCTCTTCAAGAGACCCAGTACTTC. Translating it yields CASSHPLADPLQETQYF.

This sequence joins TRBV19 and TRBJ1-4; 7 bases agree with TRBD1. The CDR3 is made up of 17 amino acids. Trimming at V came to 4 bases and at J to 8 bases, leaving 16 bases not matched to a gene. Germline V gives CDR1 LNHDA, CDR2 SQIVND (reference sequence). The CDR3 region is CASSTSGGGRSKEKLFF. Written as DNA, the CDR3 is TGTGCCAGTAGTACCTCGGGAGGGGGCAGGTCGAAAGAAAAACTGTTTTTT.

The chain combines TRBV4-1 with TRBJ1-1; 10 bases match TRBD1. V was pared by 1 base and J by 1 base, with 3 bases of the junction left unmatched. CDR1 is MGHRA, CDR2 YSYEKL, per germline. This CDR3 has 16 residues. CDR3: CASSQVGTGANTEAFF. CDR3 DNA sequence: TGCGCCAGCAGCCAAGTCGGGACAGGGGCGAACACTGAAGCTTTCTTT.

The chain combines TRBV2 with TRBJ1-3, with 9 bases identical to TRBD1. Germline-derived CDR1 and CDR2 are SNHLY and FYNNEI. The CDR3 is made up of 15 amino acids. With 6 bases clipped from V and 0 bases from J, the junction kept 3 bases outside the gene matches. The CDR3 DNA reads TGTGCCAGCAGGAAGGGACAGGGCTCTGGAAACACCATATATTTT. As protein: CASRKGQGSGNTIYF.

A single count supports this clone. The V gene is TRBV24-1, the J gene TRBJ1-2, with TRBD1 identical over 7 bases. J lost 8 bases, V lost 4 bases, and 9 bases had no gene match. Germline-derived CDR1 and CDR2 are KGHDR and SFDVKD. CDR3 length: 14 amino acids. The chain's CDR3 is CATSDVTDRKGYTF. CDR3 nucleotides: TGTGCCACCAGTGACGTGACGGACAGGAAAGGCTACACCTTC.

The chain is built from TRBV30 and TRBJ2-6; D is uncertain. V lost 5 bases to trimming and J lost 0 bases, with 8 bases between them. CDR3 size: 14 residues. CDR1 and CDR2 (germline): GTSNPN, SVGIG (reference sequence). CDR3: CAWATGSGANVLTF. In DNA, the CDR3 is TGTGCCTGGGCCACGGGCTCTGGGGCCAACGTCCTGACTTTC. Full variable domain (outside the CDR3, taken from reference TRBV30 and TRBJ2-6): SQTIHQWPATLVQPVGSPLSLECTVEGTSNPNLYWYRQAAGRGLQLLFYSVGIGQISSEVPQNLSASRPQDRQFILSSKKLLLSDSGFYLCAWATGSGANVLTFGAGSRLTVL.

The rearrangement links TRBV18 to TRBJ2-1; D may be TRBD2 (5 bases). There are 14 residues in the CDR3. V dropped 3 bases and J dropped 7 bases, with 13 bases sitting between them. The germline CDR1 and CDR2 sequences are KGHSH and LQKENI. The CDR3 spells CASSPLQAENEQFF. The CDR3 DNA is TGTGCCAGCTCACCGCTCCAAGCGGAGAATGAGCAGTTCTTC.

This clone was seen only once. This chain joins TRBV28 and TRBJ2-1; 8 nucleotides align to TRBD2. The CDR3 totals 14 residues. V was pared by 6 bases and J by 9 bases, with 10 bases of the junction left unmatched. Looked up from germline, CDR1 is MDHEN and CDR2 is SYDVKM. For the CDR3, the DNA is TGTGCCAGCAGGGTCCCGCAAAGCGGGAGTGAGCAGTTCTTC. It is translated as CASRVPQSGSEQFF.

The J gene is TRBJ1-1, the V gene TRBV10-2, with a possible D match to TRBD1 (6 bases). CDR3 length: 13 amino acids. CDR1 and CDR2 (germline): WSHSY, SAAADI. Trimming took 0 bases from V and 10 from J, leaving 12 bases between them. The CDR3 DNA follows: TGCGCCAGCAGTGAGTCAATGGACAGTAGAGCTTTCTTT. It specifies CASSESMDSRAFF.

Here the CDR3 reads CANSRTQGYGYTF. CDR3 in DNA: TGTGCCAACTCACGGACTCAGGGGTATGGCTACACCTTC. This chain links TRBV6-6 with TRBJ1-2; tentatively, D is TRBD1 (6 bases). V lost 10 bases and J lost 5, with 17 bases in between. Germline V CDR1 and CDR2: MNHNY, SVGAGI (reference sequence). This CDR3 spans 13 amino acids.

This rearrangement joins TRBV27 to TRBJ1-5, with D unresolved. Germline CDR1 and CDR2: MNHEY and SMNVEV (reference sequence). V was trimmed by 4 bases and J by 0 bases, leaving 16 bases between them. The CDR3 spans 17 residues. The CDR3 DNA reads TGTGCCAGCAGTTCATATCTACAGATATCTAGCAATCAGCCCCAGCATTTT. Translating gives CASSSYLQISSNQPQHF.

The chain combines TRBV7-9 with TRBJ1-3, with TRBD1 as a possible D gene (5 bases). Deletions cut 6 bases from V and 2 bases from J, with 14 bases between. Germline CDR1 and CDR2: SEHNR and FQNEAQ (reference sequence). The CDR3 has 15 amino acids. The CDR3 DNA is TGTGCCAGCAGGGACGGACACGCGACTGGAAACACCATATATTTT. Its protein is CASRDGHATGNTIYF.

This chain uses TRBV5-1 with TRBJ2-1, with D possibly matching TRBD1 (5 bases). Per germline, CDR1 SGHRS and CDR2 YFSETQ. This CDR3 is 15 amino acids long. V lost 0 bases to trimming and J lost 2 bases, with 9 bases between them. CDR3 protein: CASSLVGAAYNEQFF. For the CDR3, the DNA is TGCGCCAGCAGCTTGGTAGGGGCCGCCTACAATGAGCAGTTCTTC.

The CDR3 protein is CASSPQPGGSYEQYF. DNA for the CDR3: TGTGCCAGCAGTCCCCAGCCAGGGGGCTCCTACGAGCAGTACTTC. The V and J genes are TRBV6-5 and TRBJ2-7; 7 bases align to TRBD1. This CDR3 contains 15 residues. V lost 5 bases to trimming and J lost 0 bases; unmatched junction nucleotides: 7. Germline V lookup: CDR1 MNHEY, CDR2 SVGAGI.

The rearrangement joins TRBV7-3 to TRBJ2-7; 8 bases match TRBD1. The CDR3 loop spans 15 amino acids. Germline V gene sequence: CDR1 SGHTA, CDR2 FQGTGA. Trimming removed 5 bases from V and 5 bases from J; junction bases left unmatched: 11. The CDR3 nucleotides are TGTGCCAGCAGCCCCCGAGCAGCAGGGGGCGACGAGCAGTACTTC. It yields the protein CASSPRAAGGDEQYF.

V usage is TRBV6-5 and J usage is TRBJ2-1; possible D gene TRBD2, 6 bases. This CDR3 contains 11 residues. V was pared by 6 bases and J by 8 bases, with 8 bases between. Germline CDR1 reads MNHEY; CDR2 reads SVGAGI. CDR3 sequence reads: CASRLAYEQFF. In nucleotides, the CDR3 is TGTGCCAGCAGACTAGCATATGAGCAGTTCTTC.

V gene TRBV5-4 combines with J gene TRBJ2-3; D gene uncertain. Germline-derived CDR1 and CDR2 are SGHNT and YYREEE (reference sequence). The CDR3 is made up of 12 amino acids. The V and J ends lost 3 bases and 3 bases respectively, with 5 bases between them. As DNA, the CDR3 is TGTGCCAGCAGCTCCGGGACAGATACGCAGTATTTT. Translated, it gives CASSSGTDTQYF.

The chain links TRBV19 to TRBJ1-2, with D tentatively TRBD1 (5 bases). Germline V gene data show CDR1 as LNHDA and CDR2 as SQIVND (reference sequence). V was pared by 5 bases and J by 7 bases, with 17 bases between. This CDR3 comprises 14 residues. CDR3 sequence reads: CASSEVRDDRGYTF. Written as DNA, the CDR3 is TGTGCCAGTAGTGAGGTCAGGGATGATCGTGGCTACACCTTC.

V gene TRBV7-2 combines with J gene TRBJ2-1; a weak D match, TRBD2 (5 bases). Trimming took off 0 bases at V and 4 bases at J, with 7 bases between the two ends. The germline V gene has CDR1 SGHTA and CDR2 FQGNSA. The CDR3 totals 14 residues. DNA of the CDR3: TGTGCCAGCAGCTTAGCGTGGGAGTACAATGAGCAGTTCTTC. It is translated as CASSLAWEYNEQFF.